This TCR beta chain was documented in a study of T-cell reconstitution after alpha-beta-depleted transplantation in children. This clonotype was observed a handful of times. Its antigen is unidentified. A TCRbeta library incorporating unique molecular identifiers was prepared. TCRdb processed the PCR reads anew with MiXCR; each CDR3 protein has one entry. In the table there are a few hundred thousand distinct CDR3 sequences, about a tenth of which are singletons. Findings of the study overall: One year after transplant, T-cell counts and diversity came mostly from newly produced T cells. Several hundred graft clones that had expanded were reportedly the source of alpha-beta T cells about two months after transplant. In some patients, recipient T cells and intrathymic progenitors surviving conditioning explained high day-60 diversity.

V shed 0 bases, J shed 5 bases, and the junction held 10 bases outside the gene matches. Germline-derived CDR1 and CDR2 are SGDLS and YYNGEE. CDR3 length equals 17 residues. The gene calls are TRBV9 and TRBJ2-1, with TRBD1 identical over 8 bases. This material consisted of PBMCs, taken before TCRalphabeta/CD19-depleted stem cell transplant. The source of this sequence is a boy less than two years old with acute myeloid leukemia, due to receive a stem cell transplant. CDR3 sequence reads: CASSVAWQTGDHNEQFF. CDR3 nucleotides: TGTGCCAGCAGCGTAGCATGGCAGACAGGGGACCACAATGAGCAGTTCTTC.